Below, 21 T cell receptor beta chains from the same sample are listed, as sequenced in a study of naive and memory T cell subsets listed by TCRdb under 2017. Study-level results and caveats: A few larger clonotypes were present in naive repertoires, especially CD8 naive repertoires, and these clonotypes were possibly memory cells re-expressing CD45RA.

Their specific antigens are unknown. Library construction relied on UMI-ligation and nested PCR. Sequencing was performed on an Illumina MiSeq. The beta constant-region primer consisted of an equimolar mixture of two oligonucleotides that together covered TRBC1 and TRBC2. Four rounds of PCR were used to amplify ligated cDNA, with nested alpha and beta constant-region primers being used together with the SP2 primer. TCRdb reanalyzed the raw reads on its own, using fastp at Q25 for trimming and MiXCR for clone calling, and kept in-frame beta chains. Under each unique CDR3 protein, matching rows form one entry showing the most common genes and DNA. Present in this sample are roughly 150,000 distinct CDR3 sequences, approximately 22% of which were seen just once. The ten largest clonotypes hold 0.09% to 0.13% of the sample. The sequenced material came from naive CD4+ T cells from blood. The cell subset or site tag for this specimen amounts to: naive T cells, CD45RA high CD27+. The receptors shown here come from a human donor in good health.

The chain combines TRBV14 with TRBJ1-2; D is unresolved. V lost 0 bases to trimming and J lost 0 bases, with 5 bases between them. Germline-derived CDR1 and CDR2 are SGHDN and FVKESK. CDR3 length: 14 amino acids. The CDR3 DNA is TGTGCCAGCAGCCAAGATGGGCCTAACTATGGCTACACCTTC. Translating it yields CASSQDGPNYGYTF.

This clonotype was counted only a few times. This CDR3 is CASSGDNSYEQYF. In DNA, the CDR3 is TGTGCCAGCAGTGGAGACAACTCCTACGAGCAGTACTTC. The rearrangement links TRBV2 to TRBJ2-7; D gene uncertain. Trimming pared 4 bases from V and 0 bases from J, leaving 7 bases between. In germline, CDR1 is SNHLY, CDR2 FYNNEI. The length of the CDR3 is 13 residues.

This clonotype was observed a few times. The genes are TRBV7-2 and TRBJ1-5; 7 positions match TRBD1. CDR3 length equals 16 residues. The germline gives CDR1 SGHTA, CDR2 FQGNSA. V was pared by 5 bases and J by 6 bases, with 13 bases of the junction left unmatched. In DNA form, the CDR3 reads TGTGCCAGCAGCCCCTTTCAGGGGGGCGCCGGTCAGCCCCAGCATTTT. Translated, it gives CASSPFQGGAGQPQHF.

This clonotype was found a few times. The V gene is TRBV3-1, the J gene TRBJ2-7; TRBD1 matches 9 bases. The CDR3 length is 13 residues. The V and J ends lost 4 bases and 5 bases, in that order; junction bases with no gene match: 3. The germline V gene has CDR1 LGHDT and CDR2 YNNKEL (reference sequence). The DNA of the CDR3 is TGTGCCAGCAGCCGGGACAGGGTGAACGAGCAGTACTTC. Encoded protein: CASSRDRVNEQYF.

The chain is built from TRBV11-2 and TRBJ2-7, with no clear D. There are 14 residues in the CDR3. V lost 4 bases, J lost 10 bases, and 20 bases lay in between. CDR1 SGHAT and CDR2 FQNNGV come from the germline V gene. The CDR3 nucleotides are TGTGCCAGCAGCTCCAAAAGCCCGCCTTACGGTCAGTACTTC. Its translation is CASSSKSPPYGQYF.

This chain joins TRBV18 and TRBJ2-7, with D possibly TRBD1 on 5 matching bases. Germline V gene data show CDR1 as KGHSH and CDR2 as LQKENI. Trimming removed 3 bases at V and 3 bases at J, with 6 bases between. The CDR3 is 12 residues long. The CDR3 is CASSPTDYEQYF. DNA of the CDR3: TGTGCCAGCTCACCGACAGACTACGAGCAGTACTTC.

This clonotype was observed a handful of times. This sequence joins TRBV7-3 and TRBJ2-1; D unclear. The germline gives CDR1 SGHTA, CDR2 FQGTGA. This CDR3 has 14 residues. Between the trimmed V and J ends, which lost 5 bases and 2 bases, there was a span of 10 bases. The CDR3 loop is CASSVGEPYNEQFF. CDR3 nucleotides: TGTGCCAGCAGCGTGGGCGAGCCCTACAATGAGCAGTTCTTC.

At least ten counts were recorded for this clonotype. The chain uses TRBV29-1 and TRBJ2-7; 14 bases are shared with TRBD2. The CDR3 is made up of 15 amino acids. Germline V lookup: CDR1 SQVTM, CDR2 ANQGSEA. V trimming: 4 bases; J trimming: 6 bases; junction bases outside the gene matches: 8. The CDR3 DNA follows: TGCAGCGTTGGAAAGGGGACTAGCGGGAGTTCCGAGCAGTACTTC. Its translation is CSVGKGTSGSSEQYF.

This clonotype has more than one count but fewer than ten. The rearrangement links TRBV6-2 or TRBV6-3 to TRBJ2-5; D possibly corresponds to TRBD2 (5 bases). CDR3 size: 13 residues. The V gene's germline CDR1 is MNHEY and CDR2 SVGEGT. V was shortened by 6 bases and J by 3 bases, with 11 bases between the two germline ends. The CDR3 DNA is TGTGCCAGCAGCGGCGGACTGAAAGAGACCCAGTACTTC. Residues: CASSGGLKETQYF.

The CDR3 region is CASSPDYDNEQFF. In nucleotides, the CDR3 is TGTGCCAGCAGCCCAGACTACGACAATGAGCAGTTCTTC. The V call is TRBV5-6, the J call TRBJ2-1; D might be TRBD2 (5 bases). V lost 4 bases to trimming and J lost 5 bases, with 10 bases between them. This CDR3 is built from 13 residues. Germline loops: CDR1 SGHDT, CDR2 YYEEEE.

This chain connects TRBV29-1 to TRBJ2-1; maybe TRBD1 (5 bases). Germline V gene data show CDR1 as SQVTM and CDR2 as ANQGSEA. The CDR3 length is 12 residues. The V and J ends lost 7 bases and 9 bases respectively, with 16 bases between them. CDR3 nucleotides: TGCAGCGCCGAAACACAGGTTTCTGAGCAGTTCTTC. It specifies CSAETQVSEQFF.

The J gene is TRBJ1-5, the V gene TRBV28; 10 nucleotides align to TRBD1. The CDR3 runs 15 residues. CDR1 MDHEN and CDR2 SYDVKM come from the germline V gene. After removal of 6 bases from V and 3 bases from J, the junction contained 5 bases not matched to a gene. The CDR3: CASREGTGANQPQHF. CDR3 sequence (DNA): TGTGCCAGCAGGGAAGGGACAGGGGCCAATCAGCCCCAGCATTTT. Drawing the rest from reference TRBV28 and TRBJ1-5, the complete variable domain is DVKVTQSSRYLVKRTGEKVFLECVQDMDHENMFWYRQDPGLGLRLIYFSYDVKMKEKGDIPEGYSVSREKKERFSLILESASTNQTSMYLCASREGTGANQPQHFGDGTRLSIL.

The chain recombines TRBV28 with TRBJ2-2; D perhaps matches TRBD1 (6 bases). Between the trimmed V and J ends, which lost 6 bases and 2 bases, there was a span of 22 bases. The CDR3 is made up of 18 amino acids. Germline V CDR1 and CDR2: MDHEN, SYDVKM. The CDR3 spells CASSLRTELIVNTGELFF. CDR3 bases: TGTGCCAGCAGCCTCCGGACAGAGCTTATCGTTAACACCGGGGAGCTGTTTTTT.

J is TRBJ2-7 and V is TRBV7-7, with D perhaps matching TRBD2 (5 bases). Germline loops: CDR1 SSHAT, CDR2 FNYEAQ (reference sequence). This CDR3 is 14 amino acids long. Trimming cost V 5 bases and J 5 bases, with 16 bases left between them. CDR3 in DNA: TGTGCCAGCAGCCGTGGAGGCACCAGCGACGAGCAGTACTTC. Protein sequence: CASSRGGTSDEQYF.

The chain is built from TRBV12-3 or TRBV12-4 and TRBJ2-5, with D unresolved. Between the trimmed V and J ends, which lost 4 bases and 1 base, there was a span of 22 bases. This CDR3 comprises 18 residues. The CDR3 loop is CASSSPRRIPEFQETQYF. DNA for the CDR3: TGTGCCAGCAGTTCCCCTAGACGGATCCCTGAATTCCAAGAGACCCAGTACTTC.

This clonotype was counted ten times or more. This CDR3 reads CASTRAAEGTYEQYF. The CDR3 region has the DNA TGTGCCAGCACCCGGGCGGCAGAGGGCACTTACGAGCAGTACTTC. The chain couples TRBV3-1 to TRBJ2-7, with D possibly matching TRBD2 (5 bases). V was shortened by 7 bases and J by 4 bases, with 20 bases between the two germline ends. The V gene's germline CDR1 is LGHDT and CDR2 YNNKEL (reference sequence). The CDR3 is 15 amino acids.

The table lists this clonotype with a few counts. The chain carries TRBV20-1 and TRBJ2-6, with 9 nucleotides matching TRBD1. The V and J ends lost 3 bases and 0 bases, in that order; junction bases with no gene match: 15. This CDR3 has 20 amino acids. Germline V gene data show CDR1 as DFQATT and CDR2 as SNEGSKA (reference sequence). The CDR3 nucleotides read TGCAGTGCTAGCCCAAGAGCGGGACAGGGTTTTGTCTCTGGGGCCAACGTCCTGACTTTC. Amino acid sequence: CSASPRAGQGFVSGANVLTF.

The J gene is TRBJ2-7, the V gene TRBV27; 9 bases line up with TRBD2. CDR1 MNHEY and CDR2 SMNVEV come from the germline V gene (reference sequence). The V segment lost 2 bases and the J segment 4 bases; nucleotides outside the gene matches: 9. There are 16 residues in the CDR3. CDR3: CASSLVAGVRLYEQYF. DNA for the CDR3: TGTGCCAGCAGTTTAGTAGCGGGAGTGCGTTTGTACGAGCAGTACTTC.

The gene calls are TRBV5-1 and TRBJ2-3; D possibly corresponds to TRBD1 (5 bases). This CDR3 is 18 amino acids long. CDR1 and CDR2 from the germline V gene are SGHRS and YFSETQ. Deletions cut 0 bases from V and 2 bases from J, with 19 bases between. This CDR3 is CASSLAPRGISATDTQYF. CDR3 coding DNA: TGCGCCAGCAGCTTGGCCCCAAGGGGAATCTCAGCCACAGATACGCAGTATTTT.

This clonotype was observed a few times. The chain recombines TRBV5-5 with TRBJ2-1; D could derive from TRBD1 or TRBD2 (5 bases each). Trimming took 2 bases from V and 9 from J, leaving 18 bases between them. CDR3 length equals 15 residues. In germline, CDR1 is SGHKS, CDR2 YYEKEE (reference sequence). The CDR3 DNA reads TGTGCCAGCAGCTTTGGGGGAGTTGGTCCCGCTGAGCAGTTCTTC. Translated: CASSFGGVGPAEQFF.

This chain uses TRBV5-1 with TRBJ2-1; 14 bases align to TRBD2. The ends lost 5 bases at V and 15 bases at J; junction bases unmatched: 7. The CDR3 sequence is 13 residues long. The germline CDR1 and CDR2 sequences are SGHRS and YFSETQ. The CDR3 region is CASRQGLAGVAFF. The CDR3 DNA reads TGCGCCAGCAGGCAGGGACTAGCGGGAGTGGCGTTCTTC.